The 13 T cell receptor beta chains presented below share a single source sample, sequenced in a study of identical twins. TCRdb reprocessed the 5' RACE reads via MiXCR and lists one record per CDR3 protein. The sample yields under 250,000 distinct CDR3 sequences, approximately 9% seen once. The sample consisted of memory (CD45RO+) T cells sorted from blood. Receptors originate from a woman under 30 in good health.

In this sample, this clonotype turned up a few times. The chain joins TRBV7-3 to TRBJ2-1, with D perhaps TRBD2 (5 bases). From germline, CDR1 is SGHTA and CDR2 FQGTGA. Between the trimmed V and J ends, which lost 5 bases and 4 bases, there was a span of 18 bases. The CDR3 totals 16 residues. CDR3 residues: CASSLNAPGSYNEQFF. CDR3 DNA sequence: TGTGCCAGCAGCCTAAACGCCCCGGGGTCGTACAATGAGCAGTTCTTC. Based on the CDR3 plus reference TRBV7-3 and TRBJ2-1, the full variable domain is GAGVSQTPSNKVTEKGKYVELRCDPISGHTALYWYRQSLGQGPEFLIYFQGTGAADDSGLPNDRFFAVRPEGSVSTLKIQRTERGDSAVYLCASSLNAPGSYNEQFFGPGTRLTVL.

There are many counts of this clonotype. V usage is TRBV5-1 and J usage is TRBJ2-2, with 10 bases that match TRBD2. The ends lost 2 bases at V and 1 base at J; junction bases unmatched: 2. Germline CDR1 reads SGHRS; CDR2 reads YFSETQ. The CDR3 consists of 16 residues. The CDR3 DNA is TGCGCCAGCAGCTTACGGACTAGCGGGAACACCGGGGAGCTGTTTTTT. Translated: CASSLRTSGNTGELFF.

The chain links TRBV19 to TRBJ2-2, with D unclear. V shed 4 bases and J shed 5 bases, with 8 bases lying between them. There are 13 residues in the CDR3. Germline values: CDR1 LNHDA, CDR2 SQIVND (reference sequence). The CDR3 here is CASSKLVTGELFF. The CDR3 DNA sequence: TGTGCCAGTAGTAAGCTCGTGACCGGGGAGCTGTTTTTT.

The chain recombines TRBV24-1 with TRBJ2-1, with D possibly matching TRBD2 (7 bases). Germline V CDR1 and CDR2: KGHDR, SFDVKD. The CDR3 loop spans 17 amino acids. Trimming stripped 3 bases from V and 0 bases from J, with 14 bases between. The CDR3 region has the DNA TGTGCCACCAGTGATGGGGGGGCAGGGAGCTCCTACAATGAGCAGTTCTTC. Translation gives CATSDGGAGSSYNEQFF.

The chain carries TRBV6-2 or TRBV6-3 and TRBJ2-1; perhaps D is TRBD1 or TRBD2 (6 bases each). Trimming took off 3 bases at V and 13 bases at J, with 22 bases between the two ends. CDR1 and CDR2 from the germline V gene are MNHEY and SVGEGT. The CDR3 runs 15 residues. The CDR3 bases are TGTGCCAGCAGTTATGGGGGGACATCAAGCCTTATCCAGTTCTTC. It specifies CASSYGGTSSLIQFF.

This chain uses TRBV7-8 with TRBJ2-7; no clear D gene. The CDR3 totals 14 residues. With 5 bases removed from V and 1 base from J, the gap between germline ends came to 12 bases. Germline values: CDR1 SGHVS, CDR2 FQNEAQ. The CDR3 spells CASSSTGGSYEQYF. CDR3 nucleotides: TGTGCCAGCAGCAGTACCGGTGGTTCCTACGAGCAGTACTTC.

This sequence joins TRBV7-2 and TRBJ1-2; 10 positions agree with TRBD1. V trimming: 5 bases; J trimming: 6 bases; junction bases outside the gene matches: 6. The CDR3 has 14 amino acids. In germline, CDR1 is SGHTA, CDR2 FQGNSA. Here the CDR3 DNA reads TGTGCCAGCAGCCACCCGGGACAGGGGCATGGCTACACCTTC. It encodes CASSHPGQGHGYTF.

The J gene is TRBJ1-2, the V gene TRBV12-3 or TRBV12-4, with no clear D. This CDR3 has 15 amino acids. Trimming removed 3 bases at V and 0 bases at J, with 11 bases between. The CDR3 protein is CASSFRSTANYGYTF. The CDR3 DNA sequence: TGTGCCAGCAGTTTCCGTAGCACCGCTAACTATGGCTACACCTTC.

This clonotype has a count of ten or more. The chain is built from TRBV29-1 and TRBJ2-7; D may be TRBD1 (6 bases). The V end lost 7 bases, the J end lost 4 bases, and 20 bases lay between the germline ends. CDR3 length: 14 residues. Germline loops: CDR1 SQVTM, CDR2 ANQGSEA. CDR3 region: CSAKQGPQGYEQYF. DNA for the CDR3: TGCAGCGCCAAACAGGGCCCCCAAGGGTACGAGCAGTACTTC.

The chain carries TRBV20-1 and TRBJ2-1, with a weak D call TRBD1 (5 bases). CDR1 and CDR2 from the germline V gene are DFQATT and SNEGSKA (reference sequence). The CDR3 is made up of 14 amino acids. Trimming removed 2 bases at V and 7 bases at J, with 15 bases between. The CDR3 DNA follows: TGCAGTGCTAGATGGGGCTGGGGCCGGAATGAGCAGTTCTTC. It specifies CSARWGWGRNEQFF.

The chain couples TRBV7-6 to TRBJ2-3; tentatively, D is TRBD1 or TRBD2 (5 bases each). Between the trimmed V and J ends, which lost 2 bases and 2 bases, there was a span of 11 bases. This CDR3 has 15 residues. Per germline, CDR1 SGHVS and CDR2 FNYEAQ. CDR3 sequence: CASSLRGADTDTQYF. CDR3 nucleotide sequence: TGTGCCAGCAGCTTAAGAGGGGCGGACACAGATACGCAGTATTTT.

This clonotype was picked up a small number of times. The V and J genes are TRBV20-1 and TRBJ2-1; D gene ambiguous. The CDR3 spans 10 residues. Per the germline V gene, CDR1 is DFQATT and CDR2 is SNEGSKA (reference sequence). Trimming shortened V by 6 bases and J by 8 bases, and 8 bases separated the two germline ends. Written as DNA, the CDR3 is TGCAGTGCCCTCCACCATGAGCAGTTCTTC. Its translation: CSALHHEQFF.

A few counts support this clonotype. This chain links TRBV29-1 with TRBJ2-5; TRBD2 might be the D (7 bases). Germline V gene sequence: CDR1 SQVTM, CDR2 ANQGSEA. The CDR3 has 13 residues. The V gene lost 7 bases and the J gene lost 5 bases, with 17 bases spanning the gap. The CDR3, as DNA: TGCAGCGCCGGGGGGCCCGTTCCGGAGACCCAGTACTTC. It codes for CSAGGPVPETQYF.